The table lists the clone carrying this TCR beta chain with many counts. The antigen is undetermined. These data come from a study of spatial heterogeneity in lung cancer. CDR1 is SQVTM and CDR2 is ANQGSEA in the germline V gene. Losses at the gene ends were 3 bases for V and 7 bases for J; bases not matched to a gene: 7. CDR3 length: 13 amino acids. The presence of a unique molecular identifier marked each TCR cDNA molecule. Each CDR3 protein is one row after TCRdb ran MiXCR on the 5' RACE reads. Among roughly 120,000 distinct CDR3 sequences listed, 10% to 15% were seen once. Specified time point: blood at routine non-recurrence follow-up after resection. Tumor, nontumor lung or frozen PBMC supplied whole RNA that was sequenced unsorted. Study findings and constraints: There were more appearances of ubiquitous expanded tumor TCRs in blood at resection than at follow-up.

Sequencing was performed on PBMCs, taken at follow-up. The genes are TRBV29-1 and TRBJ2-7, with TRBD2 matching over 9 bases. The receptor's source is a male donor with early-stage non-small cell lung cancer. As DNA, the CDR3 is TGCAGCGTTGATAGCGGGGGCCCGGGGGAGCAGTACTTC. Translation: CSVDSGGPGEQYF.